One and the same sample provided the 24 T cell receptor beta chains below, sequenced in a study of T cell repertoires in cytomegalovirus infection. These TCRs' antigens remain unknown. Via MiXCR, TCRdb re-called the reads, giving one row per CDR3 protein. The sample yields about 68,000 distinct CDR3 sequences, about 23% seen once. The sample comprised PBMCs, sequenced either directly or after in vitro stimulation (not recorded which). These receptors all stem from a human donor in good health (CMV status not recorded). Some clones in this sample may be carry-over from other donors' samples.

The chain combines TRBV19 with TRBJ2-1, with 8 bases identical to TRBD1. Looked up from germline, CDR1 is LNHDA and CDR2 is SQIVND (reference sequence). Trimming cost V 3 bases and J 7 bases; bases outside gene matches: 5. The CDR3 has 14 residues. The CDR3 reads CASSMQGARNEQFF. The CDR3 DNA is TGTGCCAGTAGTATGCAGGGGGCGAGAAATGAGCAGTTCTTC.

In its sample, this clonotype was seen many times. This sequence joins TRBV29-1 and TRBJ1-1; no clear D. The CDR3 is made up of 11 amino acids. V was clipped by 8 bases and J by 0 bases, with 7 bases between them. The germline V gene has CDR1 SQVTM and CDR2 ANQGSEA. The CDR3 reads CSITVNTEAFF. The CDR3 DNA sequence: TGCAGCATTACAGTGAACACTGAAGCTTTCTTT.

This chain uses TRBV7-2 with TRBJ2-1; TRBD2 aligns across 12 bases. This CDR3 comprises 18 residues. V lost 2 bases to trimming and J lost 5 bases; unmatched junction nucleotides: 10. Per the germline V gene, CDR1 is SGHTA and CDR2 is FQGNSA. CDR3 in amino acids: CASSLSPGRTSGNNEQFF. DNA for the CDR3: TGTGCCAGCAGCTTATCACCAGGAAGGACTAGCGGGAACAATGAGCAGTTCTTC.

Ten or more counts support this clonotype. The V and J genes are TRBV24-1 and TRBJ2-5, with TRBD2 matching 9 bases. The V and J ends lost 4 bases and 2 bases, in that order; junction bases with no gene match: 10. The CDR3 contains 17 residues. From germline, CDR1 is KGHDR and CDR2 SFDVKD. The CDR3 sequence: CATSDPFPGLAQETQYF. The DNA for the CDR3 is TGTGCCACCAGTGACCCCTTCCCGGGACTAGCACAAGAGACCCAGTACTTC.

The V and J genes are TRBV18 and TRBJ2-1; D not resolved. Germline loops: CDR1 KGHSH, CDR2 LQKENI. The CDR3 has 14 amino acids. V was trimmed by 0 bases and J by 9 bases, leaving 12 bases between them. For the CDR3, the DNA is TGTGCCAGCTCACCACCGGTGGGGAAGGGTGAGCAGTTCTTC. It yields the protein CASSPPVGKGEQFF.

This clonotype was detected ten times or more. V and J are TRBV7-2 and TRBJ2-1, with D tentatively TRBD2 (6 bases). The CDR3 has 15 residues. Germline CDR1 is SGHTA and CDR2 is FQGNSA. Trimming cost V 5 bases and J 8 bases, with 19 bases left between them. CDR3 coding DNA: TGTGCCAGCAGCCTTCGACTAGGGTGGGGCCATGAGCAGTTCTTC. As protein: CASSLRLGWGHEQFF.

This clonotype has only a few counts. This sequence joins TRBV7-9 and TRBJ1-4, with D possibly being TRBD1 (6 bases). Trimming removed 3 bases at V and 8 bases at J, with 10 bases between. The CDR3 has 13 amino acids. Germline CDR1 reads SEHNR; CDR2 reads FQNEAQ (reference sequence). The CDR3 region has the DNA TGTGCCAGCAGCTTGGCAGGGGAGGAAAAACTGTTTTTT. Translation gives CASSLAGEEKLFF. The variable domain in full, completed from reference TRBV7-9 and TRBJ1-4, reads DTGVSQNPRHKITKRGQNVTFRCDPISEHNRLYWYRQTLGQGPEFLTYFQNEAQLEKSRLLSDRFSAERPKGSFSTLEIQRTEQGDSAMYLCASSLAGEEKLFFGSGTQLSVL.

Many counts were recorded for this clonotype. The CDR3 DNA follows: TGTGCCAGCAGCCTCGTGGGGGAAGGCGAGCAGTACGTC. This gives the protein CASSLVGEGEQYV. The chain couples TRBV7-2 to TRBJ2-7, with D possibly being TRBD1 or TRBD2 (5 bases each). Trimming removed 5 bases at V and 6 bases at J, with 14 bases between. This CDR3 has 13 amino acids. The germline gives CDR1 SGHTA, CDR2 FQGNSA.

The table lists this clonotype with many counts. The chain uses TRBV15 and TRBJ2-1, with D unclear. CDR1 is LNHNV and CDR2 is YYDKDF in the germline V gene (reference sequence). CDR3 length: 13 residues. V dropped 5 bases and J dropped 4 bases, with 9 bases sitting between them. DNA for the CDR3: TGTGCCACCAGCGAAGCGACGTACAATGAGCAGTTCTTC. It encodes CATSEATYNEQFF.

This clonotype was counted only a few times. The rearrangement links TRBV6-2 or TRBV6-3 to TRBJ2-7; 11 bases map to TRBD2. After removal of 2 bases from V and 1 base from J, the junction contained 7 bases not matched to a gene. Germline V CDR1 and CDR2: MNHEY, SVGEGT. This CDR3 spans 17 amino acids. CDR3 DNA sequence: TGTGCCAGCAGTTACACGGGGACTAGCGGACTATCCTACGAGCAGTACTTC. Translated, it gives CASSYTGTSGLSYEQYF.

This clonotype was recorded a few times. This chain uses TRBV6-1 with TRBJ1-2; 7 positions agree with TRBD1. V lost 6 bases to trimming and J lost 4 bases; unmatched junction nucleotides: 14. The CDR3 has 16 residues. CDR1 and CDR2 from the germline V gene are MNHNS and SASEGT. This CDR3 is CASRQKGGDFGYGYTF. DNA for the CDR3: TGTGCCAGCAGACAGAAAGGGGGCGATTTCGGCTATGGCTACACCTTC.

This clonotype was seen only once. The chain couples TRBV4-3 to TRBJ2-3; TRBD2 might be the D (6 bases). The germline V gene has CDR1 LGHNA and CDR2 YSLEER. Trimming pared 2 bases from V and 0 bases from J, leaving 15 bases between. CDR3 length equals 17 residues. This CDR3 is CASSQLLAAASTDTQYF. The CDR3 DNA reads TGCGCCAGCAGCCAACTCTTAGCGGCTGCTAGCACAGATACGCAGTATTTT.

This clonotype was observed many times. The chain joins TRBV7-2 to TRBJ1-2; D remains ambiguous. Germline CDR1 SGHTA, CDR2 FQGNSA. This CDR3 has 15 amino acids. Trimming took off 2 bases at V and 2 bases at J, with 12 bases between the two ends. Here the CDR3 reads CASSLNGQVNYGYTF. CDR3 nucleotides: TGTGCCAGCAGCTTAAACGGTCAGGTCAACTATGGCTACACCTTC.

This clonotype has a single count. V usage is TRBV2 and J usage is TRBJ2-3; 9 bases map to TRBD2. CDR1 and CDR2 from the germline V gene are SNHLY and FYNNEI. Unmatched junction bases numbered 16, after V lost 6 bases and J lost 6 bases. This CDR3 region has 17 residues. The CDR3 sequence is CASSAPSGLAGYDTQYF. In nucleotides, the CDR3 is TGTGCCAGCAGCGCGCCGAGCGGGCTAGCGGGATACGATACGCAGTATTTT.

This chain uses TRBV6-2 or TRBV6-3 with TRBJ2-3, with TRBD2 matching over 7 bases. The CDR3 has 15 residues. V trimming: 6 bases; J trimming: 1 base; junction bases outside the gene matches: 7. The germline V gene has CDR1 MNHEY and CDR2 SVGEGT. The CDR3 bases are TGTGCCAGCAGGAGCGGGGACGGCCGCACAGATACGCAGTATTTT. It encodes CASRSGDGRTDTQYF.

A few counts support this clonotype. The CDR3 loop is CAITPGGGQSSGANVLTF. CDR3 bases: TGTGCCATCACACCCGGGGGGGGACAGAGCTCTGGGGCCAACGTCCTGACTTTC. This rearrangement joins TRBV10-3 to TRBJ2-6; D might be TRBD2 (8 bases). The CDR3 loop spans 18 amino acids. The germline V gene encodes CDR1 ENHRY and CDR2 SYGVKD. Between the trimmed V and J ends, which lost 7 bases and 0 bases, there was a span of 19 bases.

This clonotype was counted only a few times. J is TRBJ1-2 and V is TRBV5-6; 8 nucleotides align to TRBD1. From germline, CDR1 is SGHDT and CDR2 YYEEEE. The CDR3 has 16 amino acids. The V gene end was trimmed by 3 bases and the J gene end by 0 bases; junction bases not matched to a gene: 7. The CDR3 here is CASSSGTGAANYGYTF. CDR3 coding DNA: TGTGCCAGCAGCTCGGGGACAGGCGCTGCTAACTATGGCTACACCTTC. Filled out from reference TRBV5-6 and TRBJ1-2, the complete variable domain reads DAGVTQSPTHLIKTRGQQVTLRCSPKSGHDTVSWYQQALGQGPQFIFQYYEEEERQRGNFPDRFSGHQFPNYSSELNVNALLLGDSALYLCASSSGTGAANYGYTFGSGTRLTVV.

The chain has TRBV27 and TRBJ2-3; D might be TRBD1 (5 bases). Germline values: CDR1 MNHEY, CDR2 SMNVEV (reference sequence). The CDR3 sequence is 13 residues long. Between the trimmed V and J ends, which lost 6 bases and 6 bases, there was a span of 13 bases. In DNA form, the CDR3 reads TGTGCCAGCAGCAGAACTAACAGGGATACGCAGTATTTT. It is translated as CASSRTNRDTQYF.

Comment on this clonotype: This may stem from a read error, because a much larger clone lies one nucleotide away. This chain connects TRBV7-9 to TRBJ1-5; possible D gene TRBD1, 5 bases. Trimming left V 0 bases short and J 4 bases short, with 7 bases between. Germline V gene data show CDR1 as SEHNR and CDR2 as FQNEAQ (reference sequence). The CDR3 consists of 14 residues. The CDR3 here is CASSLAAGNQPQHF. DNA of the CDR3: TGTGCCAGCAGCTTAGCCGCAGGGAATCAGCCCCAGCATTTT.

In the case of this clonotype: One end of the junction is discordant with germline, which a read error may explain. J is TRBJ1-1 and V is TRBV4-1; 9 nucleotides match TRBD1. Germline-derived CDR1 and CDR2 are MGHRA and YSYEKL. This CDR3 is 15 amino acids long. The CDR3 DNA follows: TGTGCCAGCAGCCAAGCAAAGACAGGGGGCACTGAAGCTTTCTTT. It is translated as CASSQAKTGGTEAFF.

The chain carries TRBV6-1 and TRBJ2-1, with a weak D call TRBD2 (6 bases). V was shortened by 2 bases and J by 9 bases, with 14 bases between the two germline ends. CDR1 and CDR2 (germline): MNHNS, SASEGT. The CDR3 is 14 residues long. DNA of the CDR3: TGTGCCAGCAGTGAAAGATTCTGGCGGGGTGAGCAGTTCTTC. It encodes CASSERFWRGEQFF.

The genes are TRBV2 and TRBJ2-7, with TRBD1 matching over 8 bases. Trimming cost V 6 bases and J 4 bases; bases outside gene matches: 5. The CDR3 extends over 13 amino acids. Germline V gene lookup returns CDR1 SNHLY and CDR2 FYNNEI. CDR3 sequence (DNA): TGTGCCAGCAGCCGGGACAGGTTGTACGAGCAGTACGTC. It is translated as CASSRDRLYEQYV.

V usage is TRBV6-6 and J usage is TRBJ2-3; D is ambiguous. Trimming removed 2 bases at V and 6 bases at J, with 6 bases between. Germline V gene data show CDR1 as MNHNY and CDR2 as SVGAGI (reference sequence). The CDR3 totals 12 residues. In DNA form, the CDR3 reads TGTGCCAGCAGTTACGACGGGGATACGCAGTATTTT. As protein: CASSYDGDTQYF.

This clonotype has a count of ten or more. This chain connects TRBV6-2 or TRBV6-3 to TRBJ2-7; D not resolved. The CDR3 runs 13 residues. Trimming stripped 1 base from V and 1 base from J, with 5 bases between. The V gene's germline CDR1 is MNHEY and CDR2 SVGEGT. DNA for the CDR3: TGTGCCAGCAGTTACTGGTCGTCCTACGAGCAGTACTTC. Its translation: CASSYWSSYEQYF.